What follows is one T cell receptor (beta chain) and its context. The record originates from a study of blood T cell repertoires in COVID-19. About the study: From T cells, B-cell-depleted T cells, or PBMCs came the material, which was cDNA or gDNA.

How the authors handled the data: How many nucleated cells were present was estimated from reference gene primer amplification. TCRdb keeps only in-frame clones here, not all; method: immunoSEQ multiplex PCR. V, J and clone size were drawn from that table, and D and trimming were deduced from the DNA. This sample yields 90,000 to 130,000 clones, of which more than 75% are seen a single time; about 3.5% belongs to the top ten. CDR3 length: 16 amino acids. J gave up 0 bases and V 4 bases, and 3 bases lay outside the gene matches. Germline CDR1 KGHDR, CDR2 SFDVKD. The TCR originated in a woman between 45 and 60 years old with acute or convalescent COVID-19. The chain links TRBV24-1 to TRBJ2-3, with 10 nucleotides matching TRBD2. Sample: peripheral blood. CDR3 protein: CATSDLTSGSTDTQYF. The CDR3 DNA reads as TGTGCCACCAGTGACTTGACTAGCGGGAGCACAGATACGCAGTATTTT.